One and the same sample provided the 28 T cell receptor beta chains below, sequenced in a study of vaccination effects on CD4 cells after COVID-19. The ViraFEST assay expanded antigen-specific CD4+ T cells with viral peptide pools before sequencing. The culture ran for 10 days before CD4+ T cells were isolated. This individual contracted SARS-CoV-2 between March and December 2020, as verified by PCR. The protocol was immunoSEQ multiplex PCR, while the TCRdb copy is restricted to in-frame clones and leaves out a portion. The sample shows roughly 25,000 clones, around 78% of them seen only once. Which antigens these TCRs recognize remains unknown. The specimen comprised CD4+ T cells from PBMCs cultured with HCoV-NL63 spike peptides, sampled before COVID-19 vaccination. The receptors derive from a human donor who had a prior SARS-CoV-2 infection.

The rearrangement uses TRBV19 and TRBJ2-2, with 8 bases identical to TRBD1. This CDR3 region has 16 residues. From germline, CDR1 is LNHDA and CDR2 SQIVND (reference sequence). Trimming at V came to 8 bases and at J to 0 bases, leaving 8 bases not matched to a gene. The CDR3: CASSTPGGPNTGELFF. CDR3 nucleotides: TGTGCCAGTTCGACGCCAGGGGGCCCGAACACCGGGGAGCTGTTTTTT.

The rearrangement joins TRBV21-1 to TRBJ1-5. TRBV21-1 is deemed a pseudogene. CDR3 length equals 18 residues. The DNA for the CDR3 is TGTGCCAGCAGCAAAGTCGGGGCAGGGGAGGCCAGCAATCAGCCCCAGCATTTT. This encodes CASSKVGAGEASNQPQHF.

The chain joins TRBV5-1 to TRBJ1-6; D gene ambiguous. V was cut by 4 bases and J by 5 bases, with 16 bases left in between. The CDR3 covers 16 residues. CDR1 and CDR2 from the germline V gene are SGHRS and YFSETQ. The CDR3 here is CASSTAGPENNSPLHF. The CDR3 DNA reads as TGCGCCAGCAGCACAGCCGGGCCCGAAAATAATTCACCCCTCCACTTT.

V gene TRBV5-4 combines with J gene TRBJ2-5; TRBD1 matches 10 bases. The CDR3 covers 14 residues. After removal of 4 bases from V and 4 bases from J, the junction contained 4 bases not matched to a gene. Germline CDR1 is SGHNT and CDR2 is YYREEE (reference sequence). CDR3 residues: CASSIGQGGETQYF. For the CDR3, the DNA is TGTGCCAGCAGCATAGGACAGGGGGGAGAGACCCAGTACTTC.

The V gene is TRBV7-9, the J gene TRBJ2-7; D unresolved. Germline CDR1 and CDR2: SEHNR and FQNEAQ (reference sequence). CDR3 length equals 13 residues. Trimming took off 5 bases at V and 9 bases at J, with 17 bases between the two ends. The CDR3 sequence: CASSQAGPRVQYF. The CDR3 DNA reads as TGTGCCAGCAGCCAGGCCGGGCCACGGGTGCAGTACTTC.

The chain carries TRBV24-1 and TRBJ2-5; D might be TRBD1 (5 bases). The CDR3 length is 14 residues. The germline CDR1 and CDR2 sequences are KGHDR and SFDVKD. V was clipped by 3 bases and J by 7 bases, with 14 bases between them. CDR3 sequence reads: CATSDATAPGTQYF. CDR3 in DNA: TGTGCCACCAGTGATGCGACAGCTCCTGGGACCCAGTACTTC.

V gene TRBV15 combines with J gene TRBJ2-7, with D tentatively TRBD2 (5 bases). The CDR3 length is 15 residues. The V gene's germline CDR1 is LNHNV and CDR2 YYDKDF (reference sequence). Trimming left V 5 bases short and J 2 bases short, with 16 bases between. In DNA, the CDR3 is TGTGCCACCAGCGGAGGATTAACACCTACCTACGAGCAGTACTTC. It yields the protein CATSGGLTPTYEQYF. Based on the CDR3 plus reference TRBV15 and TRBJ2-7, the full variable domain is DAMVIQNPRYQVTQFGKPVTLSCSQTLNHNVMYWYQQKSSQAPKLLFHYYDKDFNNEADTPDNFQSRRPNTSFCFLDIRSPGLGDTAMYLCATSGGLTPTYEQYFGPGTRLTVT.

The chain is built from TRBV15 and TRBJ1-2, with a weak D call TRBD1 (6 bases). From germline, CDR1 is LNHNV and CDR2 YYDKDF (reference sequence). The CDR3 has 14 amino acids. Trimming took off 3 bases at V and 2 bases at J, with 10 bases between the two ends. CDR3 sequence: CATSRPGQNYGYTF. The CDR3 nucleotides are TGTGCCACCAGCAGGCCCGGACAGAACTATGGCTACACCTTC.

This clone has a handful of counts. The chain links TRBV5-1 to TRBJ2-7; TRBD1 matches at 9 bases. J was trimmed by 4 bases and V by 7 bases; bases with no gene match: 6. This CDR3 comprises 13 residues. Per germline, CDR1 SGHRS and CDR2 YFSETQ. CDR3 region: CASSWTGEYEQYF. Here the CDR3 DNA reads TGCGCCAGCTCCTGGACAGGGGAGTACGAGCAGTACTTC. The full variable domain, completed using reference TRBV5-1 and TRBJ2-7, is KAGVTQTPRYLIKTRGQQVTLSCSPISGHRSVSWYQQTPGQGLQFLFEYFSETQRNKGNFPGRFSGRQFSNSRSEMNVSTLELGDSALYLCASSWTGEYEQYFGPGTRLTVT.

This chain connects TRBV6-4 to TRBJ2-7; D is perhaps TRBD1 (5 bases). The CDR3 loop spans 18 amino acids. Germline assignment: CDR1 MRHNA and CDR2 SNTAGT. Trimming stripped 0 bases from V and 0 bases from J, with 18 bases between. CDR3 amino acids: CASSDSKSAGASSYEQYF. CDR3 DNA: TGTGCCAGCAGTGACTCGAAATCTGCTGGGGCTTCCTCCTACGAGCAGTACTTC.

The chain links TRBV7-9 to TRBJ2-5, with D uncertain. CDR1 and CDR2 (germline): SEHNR, FQNEAQ (reference sequence). This CDR3 has 15 residues. V lost 3 bases, J lost 3 bases, and 14 bases lay in between. CDR3 region: CASSFLRGPEETQYF. CDR3 coding DNA: TGTGCCAGCAGCTTCCTCCGAGGACCTGAAGAGACCCAGTACTTC.

As to this clone: One end of the junction varies from germline; a read error may be responsible. The V call is TRBV5-6, the J call TRBJ1-3; the D gene is possibly TRBD1 (5 bases). The CDR3 runs 15 residues. The germline V gene has CDR1 SGHDT and CDR2 YYEEEE. As DNA, the CDR3 is TGTGCCAGCAGCTTGCTTCAACAGGACCTCGCCACCCTATATTTT. Residues: CASSLLQQDLATLYF.

This clone was counted between two and nine times. This chain connects TRBV7-9 to TRBJ2-7; possibly TRBD1 for D (5 bases). CDR3 length equals 13 residues. CDR1 and CDR2 from the germline V gene are SEHNR and FQNEAQ (reference sequence). The germline V and J ends were trimmed by 4 bases and 7 bases, with 14 bases remaining between them. Here the CDR3 reads CASSSPRTREQYF. The DNA for the CDR3 is TGTGCCAGCAGCTCCCCGCGGACAAGAGAGCAGTACTTC.

This clone has only a few counts. CDR3 nucleotides: TGTGCCAGCAGCAAAGATTGGGGGACTAGCGGCTACAATGAGCAGTTCTTC. As protein: CASSKDWGTSGYNEQFF. The chain joins TRBV21-1 to TRBJ2-1; TRBD2, as called in the table, went unchecked against the DNA. TRBV21-1 is labeled a pseudogene. The CDR3 is made up of 17 amino acids.

The chain recombines TRBV6-5 with TRBJ1-1, with 7 nucleotides matching TRBD1. Trimming at V came to 6 bases and at J to 2 bases, leaving 6 bases not matched to a gene. This CDR3 spans 14 amino acids. Germline lookup yields CDR1 MNHEY and CDR2 SVGAGI. The chain's CDR3 is CASRQGQLNTEAFF. In DNA, the CDR3 is TGTGCCAGCAGGCAGGGACAGCTAAACACTGAAGCTTTCTTT.

This chain uses TRBV5-4 with TRBJ2-3; TRBD2 matches 14 bases. The CDR3 sequence is 19 residues long. V lost 4 bases and J lost 1; bases outside the gene matches: 11. The germline CDR1 and CDR2 sequences are SGHNT and YYREEE (reference sequence). The DNA for the CDR3 is TGTGCCAGCAGCGCCGGACTAGCGGGGGGACGCGGCGGCACAGATACGCAGTATTTT. Its translation: CASSAGLAGGRGGTDTQYF.

This clone was seen only once. The gene calls are TRBV7-6 and TRBJ2-5; 9 bases fit TRBD2. This CDR3 region has 14 residues. Losses at the gene ends were 6 bases for V and 5 bases for J; bases not matched to a gene: 7. CDR1 and CDR2 from the germline V gene are SGHVS and FNYEAQ. CDR3 nucleotide sequence: TGTGCCAGCAGTGACAGGGCGGGGGGGGAGACCCAGTACTTC. It translates to CASSDRAGGETQYF.

Remarks on this clone: A junction boundary mismatches the germline segment, possibly from a read error. The chain employs TRBV3-1 (or the pseudogene TRBV3-2) and TRBJ2-6; D perhaps matches TRBD1 (6 bases). This CDR3 has 13 amino acids. The V gene's germline CDR1 is LGHDT and CDR2 YNNKEL (reference sequence). CDR3 sequence: CASSQDGTRGSIF. The DNA for the CDR3 is TGTGCCAGCAGCCAAGATGGGACAAGGGGATCCATTTTC.

This rearrangement joins TRBV28 to TRBJ2-7; 12 nucleotides match TRBD1. Per the germline V gene, CDR1 is MDHEN and CDR2 is SYDVKM. This CDR3 contains 16 residues. V lost 5 bases, J lost 4 bases, and 9 bases stayed unmatched. The DNA of the CDR3 is TGTGCCAGCAGTCCCGCTGGGACAGGGGGCTTTTACGAGCAGTACTTC. It codes for CASSPAGTGGFYEQYF.

This clone was seen just once. This rearrangement joins TRBV29-1 to TRBJ2-1, with D maybe TRBD2 (6 bases). Trimming took 3 bases from V and 15 from J, leaving 6 bases between them. CDR3 length equals 8 residues. Germline V gene lookup returns CDR1 SQVTM and CDR2 ANQGSEA. DNA of the CDR3: TGCAGCGTTGAGGGGGGGTTCTTC. Translation gives CSVEGGFF.

The chain couples TRBV5-1 to TRBJ1-3; 7 bases match TRBD1. There are 17 residues in the CDR3. The germline CDR1 and CDR2 sequences are SGHRS and YFSETQ. Trimming removed 3 bases from V and 3 bases from J; junction bases left unmatched: 12. The CDR3, as DNA: TGCGCCAGCAGCTCCCACCCGGGACAGAGACTTGGAAACACCATATATTTT. It encodes CASSSHPGQRLGNTIYF.

This chain uses TRBV11-3 with TRBJ2-5, with TRBD2 matching over 12 bases. Germline V lookup: CDR1 SGHNT, CDR2 YENEEA. Trimming took 3 bases from V and 1 from J; bases not matched to a gene: 6. CDR3 length: 17 residues. The CDR3 spells CASSFGLAGTLQETQYF. The CDR3 region has the DNA TGTGCCAGCAGCTTCGGACTAGCGGGAACCCTCCAAGAGACCCAGTACTTC.

The chain recombines TRBV19 with TRBJ1-5, with a weak D call TRBD1 (6 bases). V gave up 1 base and J gave up 7 bases, with 11 bases separating them. The CDR3 extends over 14 amino acids. The V gene's germline CDR1 is LNHDA and CDR2 SQIVND (reference sequence). The CDR3 is CASSIGNREQPQHF. The CDR3 DNA follows: TGTGCCAGTAGTATAGGAAACAGGGAACAGCCCCAGCATTTT. The variable domain in full, completed from reference TRBV19 and TRBJ1-5, reads DGGITQSPKYLFRKEGQNVTLSCEQNLNHDAMYWYRQDPGQGLRLIYYSQIVNDFQKGDIAEGYSVSREKKESFPLTVTSAQKNPTAFYLCASSIGNREQPQHFGDGTRLSIL.

The chain couples TRBV11-3 to TRBJ2-7; no firm D call. Germline V lookup: CDR1 SGHNT, CDR2 YENEEA. The CDR3 totals 13 residues. V was pared by 2 bases and J by 1 base, with 6 bases between. CDR3 loop: CASSLSVSYEQYF. CDR3 nucleotide sequence: TGTGCCAGCAGCTTAAGCGTTTCCTACGAGCAGTACTTC.

This clone has just a few counts. V gene TRBV7-8 combines with J gene TRBJ1-2; D remains unclear. V lost 4 bases and J 4 bases, leaving 10 bases between the germline ends. There are 13 residues in the CDR3. Germline CDR1 SGHVS, CDR2 FQNEAQ. The CDR3 region is CASSYGRSYGYTF. The DNA for the CDR3 is TGTGCCAGCAGCTACGGACGGTCCTATGGCTACACCTTC.

The V and J genes are TRBV7-9 and TRBJ1-1, with D hard to call. V gave up 3 bases and J gave up 2 bases, with 7 bases separating them. The CDR3 loop spans 13 amino acids. The V gene's germline CDR1 is SEHNR and CDR2 FQNEAQ (reference sequence). The CDR3 DNA reads as TGTGCCAGCAGCTTGGGAACAAACACTGAAGCTTTCTTT. Amino acids: CASSLGTNTEAFF.

The genes are TRBV5-1 and TRBJ1-6, with a weak D call TRBD1 (6 bases). The length of the CDR3 is 13 residues. Trimming took 4 bases from V and 6 from J, leaving 8 bases between them. Germline lookup yields CDR1 SGHRS and CDR2 YFSETQ. CDR3 coding DNA: TGCGCCAGCAGCGGACAGTCTAATTCACCCCTCCACTTT. It translates to CASSGQSNSPLHF.

The J gene is TRBJ2-7, the V gene TRBV5-1; D is unclear. Looked up from germline, CDR1 is SGHRS and CDR2 is YFSETQ. V was cut by 0 bases and J by 0 bases, with 13 bases left in between. CDR3 length: 16 amino acids. The CDR3 DNA reads as TGCGCCAGCAGCTTGGCCTTCGCAGCTAGCTCCTACGAGCAGTACTTC. This encodes CASSLAFAASSYEQYF.